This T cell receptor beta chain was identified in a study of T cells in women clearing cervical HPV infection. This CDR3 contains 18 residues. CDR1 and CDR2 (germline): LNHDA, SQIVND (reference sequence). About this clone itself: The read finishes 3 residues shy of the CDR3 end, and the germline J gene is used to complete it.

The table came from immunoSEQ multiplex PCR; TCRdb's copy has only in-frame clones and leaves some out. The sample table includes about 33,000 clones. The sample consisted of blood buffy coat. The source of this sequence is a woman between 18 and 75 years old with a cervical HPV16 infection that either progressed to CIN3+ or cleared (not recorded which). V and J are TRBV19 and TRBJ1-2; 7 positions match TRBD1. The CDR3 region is CASSPGGTFRRRDNDYTF. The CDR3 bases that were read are TGTGCCAGCTCACCAGGGGGGACCTTTCGTAGGAGGGACAATGAC.